This paragraph covers one T cell receptor (beta chain) sequence. This record comes from a study of blood T cell repertoires in COVID-19. Study-wide context: Material from acute and convalescent COVID-19 was sourced from the United States, Italy and Spain.

Original processing notes: For nucleated cells, counts were estimated from reference gene primer amplification. Assay: immunoSEQ multiplex PCR; the TCRdb copy retains only in-frame clones and omits some. V and J calls plus clone size are reproduced from that table; the DNA served to infer D and trimming. The data contain a few hundred thousand clones, around nine tenths of them singletons. Clinical history as reported by participants underpinned cohort assignment. The sequence derives from a man aged 40-55 years who had recovered from COVID-19. The sequencing input was PBMCs or T cells enriched from blood (not recorded which).

The CDR3 DNA follows: TGTGCCAGCAGCGGAGGACAGGGAACAGATACGCAGTATTTT. Translation gives CASSGGQGTDTQYF. The J gene is TRBJ2-3, the V gene TRBV9; 8 bases line up with TRBD1. Germline CDR1 and CDR2: SGDLS and YYNGEE. The CDR3 runs 14 residues. The V gene end was trimmed by 3 bases and the J gene end by 3 bases; junction bases not matched to a gene: 3.